Each of the 12 T cell receptor beta chains below was sequenced from the same sample in a study of blood T cell repertoires in COVID-19. Some clones are missing from TCRdb's copy, which holds only in-frame ones; the method was immunoSEQ multiplex PCR. The table shows about 100,000 clones, with roughly 92% occurring only once. Sequencing was done on a sample of peripheral blood. The receptors stem from a man aged 50 or older with active COVID-19.

The V call is TRBV3-1 (or the pseudogene TRBV3-2), the J call TRBJ2-7; 15 nucleotides align to TRBD2. Germline CDR1 is LGHDT and CDR2 is YNNKEL (reference sequence). The CDR3 is 16 amino acids. The ends lost 1 base at V and 6 bases at J; junction bases unmatched: 4. The CDR3 coding sequence is TGTGCCAGCAGCCAAGTCGGGGGACTAGCGGGGGGCGAGCAGTACTTC. It specifies CASSQVGGLAGGEQYF.

The chain recombines TRBV6-6 with TRBJ1-2; TRBD1 is a possible D gene (5 bases). Germline-derived CDR1 and CDR2 are MNHNY and SVGAGI (reference sequence). Trimming removed 5 bases at V and 7 bases at J, with 14 bases between. CDR3 size: 13 residues. CDR3 loop: CASSTQGRGGYTF. As DNA, the CDR3 is TGTGCCAGCAGTACGCAGGGTAGGGGTGGCTACACCTTC.

The rearrangement uses TRBV11-2 and TRBJ1-6; D possibly corresponds to TRBD1 (5 bases). Germline V gene data show CDR1 as SGHAT and CDR2 as FQNNGV. The length of the CDR3 is 16 residues. V was trimmed by 5 bases and J by 5 bases, leaving 16 bases between them. The CDR3 bases are TGTGCCAGCAGCCCTTTAGCCAGGGTGAATAATTCACCCCTCCACTTT. Amino acids: CASSPLARVNNSPLHF.

The rearrangement joins TRBV7-9 to TRBJ1-1; D unresolved. The germline V gene encodes CDR1 SEHNR and CDR2 FQNEAQ (reference sequence). This CDR3 is built from 15 residues. V shed 1 base and J shed 1 base, with 10 bases lying between them. The CDR3 DNA follows: TGTGCCAGCAGCTTAGGGCAGGCCGCGAACACTGAAGCTTTCTTT. Protein product: CASSLGQAANTEAFF.

This chain joins TRBV9 and TRBJ2-1, with 13 bases identical to TRBD2. Germline CDR1 and CDR2: SGDLS and YYNGEE. Trimming cost V 4 bases and J 4 bases; bases outside gene matches: 8. This CDR3 spans 17 amino acids. The DNA for the CDR3 is TGTGCCAGCAGCCTCGGACTAGCGGGAGCCCCATACAATGAGCAGTTCTTC. As protein: CASSLGLAGAPYNEQFF.

V is TRBV28 and J is TRBJ1-5, with TRBD1 matching over 7 bases. The germline CDR1 and CDR2 sequences are MDHEN and SYDVKM. CDR3 length: 16 amino acids. The V and J ends lost 6 bases and 4 bases, in that order; junction bases with no gene match: 12. Here the CDR3 DNA reads TGTGCCAGCAGCCCTGATTTGGGACAGAAGAATCAGCCCCAGCATTTT. As protein: CASSPDLGQKNQPQHF.

The chain employs TRBV4-1 and TRBJ2-7, with D possibly matching TRBD2 (6 bases). The V end lost 4 bases, the J end lost 3 bases, and 16 bases lay between the germline ends. The germline V gene has CDR1 MGHRA and CDR2 YSYEKL. The length of the CDR3 is 15 residues. This CDR3 reads CASSPKAGSNYEQYF. The CDR3 DNA sequence: TGCGCCAGCAGCCCAAAAGCGGGTTCTAACTACGAGCAGTACTTC.

This clone appeared once. The chain is built from TRBV19 and TRBJ2-7; D possibly corresponds to TRBD1 (5 bases). V lost 2 bases and J 3 bases, leaving 20 bases between the germline ends. This CDR3 comprises 17 residues. Germline values: CDR1 LNHDA, CDR2 SQIVND (reference sequence). The DNA for the CDR3 is TGTGCCAGTAGTATAAGGGTTGTCGGGCAGGGTTACTACGAGCAGTACTTC. Its translation: CASSIRVVGQGYYEQYF.

V usage is TRBV29-1 and J usage is TRBJ2-1; 9 bases agree with TRBD1. V lost 7 bases and J lost 9; bases outside the gene matches: 13. Germline V gene sequence: CDR1 SQVTM, CDR2 ANQGSEA. This CDR3 spans 14 amino acids. As DNA, the CDR3 is TGCAGCGGATCTCCGGGACAGGGCCGCGGTGAGCAGTTCTTC. It yields the protein CSGSPGQGRGEQFF.

V usage is TRBV19 and J usage is TRBJ1-6; 7 nucleotides align to TRBD1. The V gene end was trimmed by 7 bases and the J gene end by 15 bases; junction bases not matched to a gene: 18. The CDR3 is 15 residues long. Germline V lookup: CDR1 LNHDA, CDR2 SQIVND (reference sequence). The CDR3 here is CASTTAGQENTILHF. The CDR3 region has the DNA TGTGCCAGTACCACAGCCGGACAGGAGAATACCATCCTCCACTTT.

J is TRBJ2-3 and V is TRBV24-1; TRBD2 is a possible D gene (6 bases). CDR1 and CDR2 (germline): KGHDR, SFDVKD. Trimming stripped 4 bases from V and 13 bases from J, with 17 bases between. The CDR3 covers 13 residues. CDR3: CATSDPKKLAKYF. In DNA, the CDR3 is TGTGCCACCAGTGACCCTAAGAAACTAGCAAAGTATTTT.

The gene calls are TRBV10-3 and TRBJ2-3, with TRBD1 matching 9 bases. CDR1 and CDR2 from the germline V gene are ENHRY and SYGVKD. The CDR3 loop spans 16 amino acids. V was pared by 3 bases and J by 5 bases, with 9 bases of the junction left unmatched. CDR3 region: CAISEGGQGNIDTQYF. As DNA, the CDR3 is TGTGCCATCAGTGAAGGAGGACAGGGGAATATAGATACGCAGTATTTT.